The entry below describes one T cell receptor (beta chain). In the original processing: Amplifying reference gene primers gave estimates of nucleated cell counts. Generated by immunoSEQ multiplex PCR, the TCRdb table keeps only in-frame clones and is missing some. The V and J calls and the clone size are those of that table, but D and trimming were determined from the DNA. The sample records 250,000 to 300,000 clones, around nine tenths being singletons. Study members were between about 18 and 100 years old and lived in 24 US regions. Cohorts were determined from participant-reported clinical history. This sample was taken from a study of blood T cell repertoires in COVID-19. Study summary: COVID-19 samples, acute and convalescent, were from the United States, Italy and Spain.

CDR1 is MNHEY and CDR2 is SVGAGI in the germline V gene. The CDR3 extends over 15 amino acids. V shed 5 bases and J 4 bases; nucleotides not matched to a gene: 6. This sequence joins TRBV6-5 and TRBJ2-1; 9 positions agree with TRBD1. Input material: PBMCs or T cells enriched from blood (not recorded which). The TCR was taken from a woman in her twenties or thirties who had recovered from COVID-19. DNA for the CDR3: TGTGCCAGCAGTCAGACCGGGACAGGGTACAATGAGCAGTTCTTC. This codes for CASSQTGTGYNEQFF.